The 32 T cell receptor beta chains presented below share a single source sample, sequenced in a study of OX40 agonist ivuxolimab in advanced cancers. Repertoires were generated with immunoSEQ multiplex PCR, while TCRdb's copy carries only in-frame clones and drops some. The sample has 42,000 or so clones; roughly four fifths are singletons. Material: CD4+ or CD8+ T cells sorted from blood, obtained in a trial of the OX40 agonist ivuxolimab. These TCRs come from an adult with an advanced solid tumor such as melanoma, head and neck, liver or kidney cancer.

As for this clone: The same CDR3 arises from other DNA sequences in this sample as well. The chain combines TRBV9 with TRBJ2-7; no clear D gene. The CDR3 consists of 14 residues. CDR1 is SGDLS, CDR2 YYNGEE, per germline. V shed 4 bases and J shed 1 base, with 12 bases lying between them. The CDR3 spells CASSPRIFSYEQYF. The CDR3 DNA is TGTGCCAGCAGCCCCCGAATATTTTCCTACGAGCAGTACTTC.

The rearrangement joins TRBV5-1 to TRBJ2-5; perhaps TRBD1 as D (5 bases). Germline V gene sequence: CDR1 SGHRS, CDR2 YFSETQ. Between the trimmed V and J ends, which lost 1 base and 5 bases, there was a span of 12 bases. The CDR3 consists of 14 residues. The CDR3 nucleotides are TGCGCCAGCAGCTTGCAGGGTGTGGAGGAGACCCAGTACTTC. Residues: CASSLQGVEETQYF.

The CDR3 DNA reads as TGTGCCAGCAGCCGGACAGGGGACGAAAAACTGTTTTTT. Translating it yields CASSRTGDEKLFF. The J gene is TRBJ1-4, the V gene TRBV7-2; 9 bases fit TRBD1. The CDR3 covers 13 residues. After removal of 5 bases from V and 8 bases from J, the junction contained 3 bases not matched to a gene. The germline CDR1 and CDR2 sequences are SGHTA and FQGNSA.

This rearrangement joins TRBV2 to TRBJ1-1, with D possibly being TRBD1 (6 bases). This CDR3 is built from 14 residues. Germline V gene data show CDR1 as SNHLY and CDR2 as FYNNEI. V dropped 6 bases and J dropped 1 base, with 12 bases sitting between them. DNA for the CDR3: TGTGCCAGCAGCGACAGGCTCCGGAACACTGAAGCTTTCTTT. Translated: CASSDRLRNTEAFF.

This chain uses TRBV2 with TRBJ2-2; D uncertain. CDR3 length equals 12 residues. The germline V gene has CDR1 SNHLY and CDR2 FYNNEI. V lost 4 bases, J lost 8 bases, and 8 bases lay in between. The CDR3 loop reads CASSVGIGELFF. As DNA, the CDR3 is TGTGCCAGCAGTGTTGGAATAGGGGAGCTGTTTTTT.

The chain carries TRBV7-2 and TRBJ1-2; D not resolved. The CDR3 has 13 amino acids. CDR1 and CDR2 (germline): SGHTA, FQGNSA. V shed 7 bases and J shed 7 bases, with 16 bases lying between them. The CDR3 spells CASIPGAGFGYTF. In DNA form, the CDR3 reads TGTGCCAGCATCCCTGGAGCGGGATTTGGCTACACCTTC.

The chain couples TRBV19 to TRBJ1-1; 10 bases fit TRBD1. V gave up 7 bases and J gave up 1 base; unmatched junction bases: 9. This CDR3 region has 16 residues. Germline lookup yields CDR1 LNHDA and CDR2 SQIVND (reference sequence). This CDR3 reads CASTSGRDRGNTEAFF. For the CDR3, the DNA is TGTGCCAGTACCTCAGGACGGGACAGGGGGAACACTGAAGCTTTCTTT.

CDR3 coding DNA: TGTGCCAGCAGCCCCCGGGACAGTTACAATGAGCAGTTCTTC. Translated, it gives CASSPRDSYNEQFF. The V and J genes are TRBV9 and TRBJ2-1, with 7 bases lining up with TRBD1. This CDR3 region has 14 residues. CDR1 is SGDLS, CDR2 YYNGEE, per germline. With 4 bases clipped from V and 4 bases from J, the junction kept 5 bases outside the gene matches.

In the case of this clone: The sample carries other DNA sequences with the same CDR3. The chain joins TRBV9 to TRBJ2-1, with no clear D. The V end lost 0 bases, the J end lost 1 base, and 2 bases lay between the germline ends. There are 13 residues in the CDR3. Germline V gene sequence: CDR1 SGDLS, CDR2 YYNGEE. CDR3 coding DNA: TGTGCCAGCAGCGTAGGGTCCTACAATGAGCAGTTCTTC. Its translation: CASSVGSYNEQFF.

The genes are TRBV5-1 and TRBJ2-7, with TRBD1 matching 11 bases. Germline V gene lookup returns CDR1 SGHRS and CDR2 YFSETQ. The ends lost 4 bases at V and 7 bases at J; junction bases unmatched: 7. CDR3 size: 14 residues. CDR3: CASSIGTGGREQYV. The CDR3 DNA sequence: TGCGCCAGCAGCATTGGGACAGGGGGAAGGGAGCAGTACGTC.

The sample holds one count of this clone. The chain couples TRBV5-1 to TRBJ2-1; the D call may be TRBD1 or TRBD2 (5 bases each). Trimming took off 4 bases at V and 2 bases at J, with 13 bases between the two ends. CDR3 length: 15 residues. Germline CDR1 is SGHRS and CDR2 is YFSETQ. CDR3 sequence (DNA): TGCGCCAGCAGCGAGGGGTCCTACCCCTACAATGAGCAGTTCTTC. Residues: CASSEGSYPYNEQFF.

V and J are TRBV11-3 and TRBJ2-1; 11 nucleotides match TRBD1. V was clipped by 5 bases and J by 8 bases; unmatched bases: 8. The germline V gene encodes CDR1 SGHNT and CDR2 YENEEA. The CDR3 is made up of 15 amino acids. The CDR3 region is CASSPGTGGWDEQFF. In nucleotides, the CDR3 is TGTGCCAGCAGCCCCGGGACAGGGGGTTGGGATGAGCAGTTCTTC.

The J gene is TRBJ1-1, the V gene TRBV9; 9 bases match TRBD1. The V and J ends lost 0 bases and 1 base, in that order; junction bases with no gene match: 7. CDR1 and CDR2 (germline): SGDLS, YYNGEE. This CDR3 comprises 17 residues. CDR3 sequence reads: CASSVGGQGPRNTEAFF. Written as DNA, the CDR3 is TGTGCCAGCAGCGTAGGGGGACAGGGCCCCCGGAACACTGAAGCTTTCTTT.

This chain joins TRBV4-2 and TRBJ1-5; D uncertain. This CDR3 spans 16 amino acids. V lost 0 bases and J lost 0, with 9 bases in between. Germline V gene data show CDR1 as LGHNA and CDR2 as YNFKEQ. This CDR3 reads CASSQDRGYSNQPQHF. The CDR3 nucleotides are TGTGCCAGCAGCCAAGATAGAGGGTATAGCAATCAGCCCCAGCATTTT.

The sample holds a few counts of this clone. The chain links TRBV5-1 to TRBJ2-7; 9 nucleotides align to TRBD2. The J segment lost 1 base and the V segment lost 2 bases, leaving 4 bases of the junction unmatched. This CDR3 spans 15 amino acids. The V gene's germline CDR1 is SGHRS and CDR2 YFSETQ. As DNA, the CDR3 is TGCGCCAGCAGCTTTCTGGCGGGAGGGTCCTACGAGCAGTACTTC. Amino acids: CASSFLAGGSYEQYF.

The CDR3 spells CASGLVGGTGHLQPQHF. For the CDR3, the DNA is TGTGCTAGTGGTTTGGTAGGTGGTACAGGCCATCTCCAGCCCCAGCATTTT. The chain recombines TRBV12-5 with TRBJ1-5; TRBD1 is a possible D gene (5 bases). There are 17 residues in the CDR3. Trimming cost V 0 bases and J 7 bases, with 19 bases left between them. Germline loops: CDR1 LGHNT, CDR2 FRNRAP.

This chain uses TRBV2 with TRBJ1-2, with D tentatively TRBD1 (5 bases). From germline, CDR1 is SNHLY and CDR2 FYNNEI. The CDR3 totals 13 residues. Trimming pared 8 bases from V and 8 bases from J, leaving 18 bases between. The DNA for the CDR3 is TGTGCCAGCGCGGGGGAGGGTACCAGGGGCTACACCTTC. It encodes CASAGEGTRGYTF.

The gene calls are TRBV18 and TRBJ2-4, with 7 bases fitting TRBD2. CDR1 and CDR2 (germline): KGHSH, LQKENI. This CDR3 has 14 residues. Losses at the gene ends were 5 bases for V and 6 bases for J; bases not matched to a gene: 7. The CDR3 DNA is TGTGCCAGCTCAACGACTAGCAGTGGAAACATTCAGTACTTC. Protein sequence: CASSTTSSGNIQYF.

V is TRBV5-1 and J is TRBJ1-2, with D possibly TRBD1 on 5 matching bases. Trimming stripped 0 bases from V and 8 bases from J, with 14 bases between. The CDR3 is 14 residues long. CDR1 SGHRS and CDR2 YFSETQ come from the germline V gene. The CDR3 nucleotides are TGCGCCAGCAGCTTGGCCGGACATCTACTGGGCTACACCTTC. This sequence encodes CASSLAGHLLGYTF.

V gene TRBV11-1 combines with J gene TRBJ2-1; 8 bases fit TRBD1. Unmatched junction bases numbered 3, after V lost 2 bases and J lost 3 bases. Germline CDR1 and CDR2: SGHAT and FQDESV (reference sequence). This CDR3 spans 15 amino acids. The CDR3 DNA sequence: TGTGCCAGCAGCTTATTCACAGGGGGCTACAATGAGCAGTTCTTC. It encodes CASSLFTGGYNEQFF.

The sample holds one count of this clone. This chain joins TRBV10-3 and TRBJ1-1, with D unresolved. The length of the CDR3 is 14 residues. Germline V gene sequence: CDR1 ENHRY, CDR2 SYGVKD. Trimming cost V 1 base and J 3 bases, with 9 bases left between them. Here the CDR3 DNA reads TGTGCCATCAGTGAGTATGGGCAGGACACTGAAGCTTTCTTT. Amino acids: CAISEYGQDTEAFF.

This sequence joins TRBV5-4 and TRBJ2-7; 10 nucleotides line up with TRBD2. V was pared by 3 bases and J by 4 bases, with 13 bases of the junction left unmatched. This CDR3 is 17 amino acids long. Germline CDR1 and CDR2: SGHNT and YYREEE (reference sequence). The CDR3 sequence is CASSSGGPAGGPYEQYF. In DNA form, the CDR3 reads TGTGCCAGCAGCTCCGGTGGCCCAGCGGGAGGGCCGTACGAGCAGTACTTC.

The chain links TRBV4-2 to TRBJ1-1, with 8 positions matching TRBD1. Germline-derived CDR1 and CDR2 are LGHNA and YNFKEQ. The CDR3 runs to 14 residues. The V gene end was trimmed by 6 bases and the J gene end by 6 bases; junction bases not matched to a gene: 9. The CDR3 is CASSHDRGWAEAFF. The CDR3 bases are TGTGCCAGCAGTCACGACAGGGGCTGGGCTGAAGCTTTCTTT.

The chain uses TRBV5-1 and TRBJ1-3; no reliable D call. This CDR3 spans 14 amino acids. Per germline, CDR1 SGHRS and CDR2 YFSETQ. V was pared by 5 bases and J by 0 bases, with 9 bases between. As DNA, the CDR3 is TGCGCCAGCAGTTTCTCAGGCTCTGGAAACACCATATATTTT. It encodes CASSFSGSGNTIYF. Together with reference TRBV5-1 and TRBJ1-3, the CDR3 gives the full variable domain: KAGVTQTPRYLIKTRGQQVTLSCSPISGHRSVSWYQQTPGQGLQFLFEYFSETQRNKGNFPGRFSGRQFSNSRSEMNVSTLELGDSALYLCASSFSGSGNTIYFGEGSWLTVV.

The chain links TRBV5-1 to TRBJ1-1, with TRBD1 identical over 9 bases. Looked up from germline, CDR1 is SGHRS and CDR2 is YFSETQ. The CDR3 length is 14 residues. The V and J ends lost 3 bases and 11 bases, in that order; junction bases with no gene match: 11. This CDR3 is CASSSTGTGKGAFF. The CDR3 DNA sequence: TGCGCCAGCAGCTCTACAGGGACAGGGAAAGGGGCTTTCTTT.

This sequence joins TRBV19 and TRBJ1-1; TRBD1 aligns across 8 bases. CDR3 length: 14 residues. Germline lookup yields CDR1 LNHDA and CDR2 SQIVND (reference sequence). Trimming cost V 8 bases and J 3 bases; bases outside gene matches: 8. The CDR3 sequence is CASGTQGGDTEAFF. The CDR3 DNA reads TGTGCCAGTGGGACACAGGGGGGAGACACTGAAGCTTTCTTT.

In this sample, this clone turned up once. This chain joins TRBV7-9 and TRBJ1-3; D is unresolved. Germline values: CDR1 SEHNR, CDR2 FQNEAQ (reference sequence). Trimming removed 6 bases from V and 4 bases from J, with 13 bases in between. CDR3 length equals 14 residues. CDR3 DNA: TGTGCCAGCAGGAGCATGGGTGAAGGAAACACCATATATTTT. Translating gives CASRSMGEGNTIYF. Full variable domain (missing parts from reference TRBV7-9 and TRBJ1-3): DTGVSQNPRHKITKRGQNVTFRCDPISEHNRLYWYRQTLGQGPEFLTYFQNEAQLEKSRLLSDRFSAERPKGSFSTLEIQRTEQGDSAMYLCASRSMGEGNTIYFGEGSWLTVV.

The chain is built from TRBV5-4 and TRBJ1-1; TRBD1 agrees at 8 bases. Germline V gene sequence: CDR1 SGHNT, CDR2 YYREEE (reference sequence). Trimming removed 6 bases from V and 5 bases from J; junction bases left unmatched: 9. The CDR3 runs to 14 residues. This chain's CDR3 is CASISQGVGTEAFF. The DNA of the CDR3 is TGTGCCAGCATCTCACAGGGGGTTGGGACTGAAGCTTTCTTT.

The CDR3 DNA is TGTGCCTGGAAGCGGGCCGGGACTAGCTTCACCGGGGAGCTGTTTTTT. This gives the protein CAWKRAGTSFTGELFF. The chain is built from TRBV30 and TRBJ2-2; 9 bases line up with TRBD2. Per germline, CDR1 GTSNPN and CDR2 SVGIG (reference sequence). This CDR3 is built from 16 residues. The V and J ends lost 4 bases and 4 bases, in that order; junction bases with no gene match: 10. The variable domain in full, with the rest retrieved from reference TRBV30 and TRBJ2-2, is SQTIHQWPATLVQPVGSPLSLECTVEGTSNPNLYWYRQAAGRGLQLLFYSVGIGQISSEVPQNLSASRPQDRQFILSSKKLLLSDSGFYLCAWKRAGTSFTGELFFGEGSRLTVL.

The chain links TRBV1 to TRBJ2-3; the D segment call TRBD2 is taken from the table without a DNA check. TRBV1 has pseudogene status. The CDR3 has 17 residues. CDR3 sequence: CTSSQDLAPEVMDTQYF. CDR3 DNA: TGCACCAGCAGCCAAGATCTAGCGCCGGAGGTAATGGATACGCAGTATTTT.

This rearrangement joins TRBV4-3 to TRBJ1-3; D is ambiguous. The ends were cut back, 0 bases at V and 3 bases at J, with 9 bases in the middle. Germline CDR1 reads LGHNA; CDR2 reads YSLEER. The CDR3 totals 15 residues. The CDR3 region has the DNA TGCGCCAGCAGCCAAGACAGCCTCTATGGAAACACCATATATTTT. Translated: CASSQDSLYGNTIYF.

This chain connects TRBV4-2 to TRBJ2-7; D is possibly TRBD1 (5 bases). The CDR3 consists of 16 residues. Trimming stripped 1 base from V and 3 bases from J, with 16 bases between. Per germline, CDR1 LGHNA and CDR2 YNFKEQ. The CDR3 reads CASSQVGQGAFYEQYF. For the CDR3, the DNA is TGTGCCAGCAGCCAAGTGGGGCAGGGTGCCTTCTACGAGCAGTACTTC.